This T cell receptor (beta chain) was captured in a study of blood T cells in healthy people across ages. Study-wide findings and caveats: Greater diversity and more naive CD4+ cells were seen in long-lived donors than in aged donors.

A second PCR, run for roughly 7 to 11 cycles, used a sample-barcoded 5' primer plus a J-beta primer mix. TCRdb re-derived calls from the 5' RACE reads in MiXCR, one entry per CDR3 protein. The table records 1.5 million to 2 million distinct CDR3 sequences, about 50% of them present only once. With regard to this clonotype: What it recognizes is unknown.

This sequence was found in a woman aged 35 to 49 in good health. Input material: blood.

The CDR3 region has the DNA TGTGCCAGCAGCGACGGGGGGGCCGACGAGCAGTACTTC. It yields the protein CASSDGGADEQYF. The V and J genes are TRBV27 and TRBJ2-7; 8 bases line up with TRBD2. Germline lookup yields CDR1 MNHEY and CDR2 SMNVEV (reference sequence). The V gene end was trimmed by 6 bases and the J gene end by 5 bases; junction bases not matched to a gene: 6. The CDR3 is 13 amino acids.